The 8 T cell receptor beta chains reported below all come from one sample, sequenced in a study of regulatory T cells in long-lasting Graves disease. Sample time point: persistent/refractory GD, antithyroid drugs over 5 years with positive TRAb. Scientists built the TCR library using RNA that was extracted from PBMCs. Relying on iRepertoire HTBI primers and Arm-PCR of CDR3 regions, the team built TCR beta libraries. One entry per CDR3 protein results from TCRdb running MiXCR on the multiplex PCR reads. Found here are some 430,000 distinct CDR3 sequences, about 22% of them singletons; the top ten hold approximately 6.4%. The specimen was peripheral blood mononuclear cells (PBMCs), collected when the disease was refractory, from a patient treated with antithyroid drugs. These receptors were obtained from a female donor with Graves disease.

The gene calls are TRBV11-2 and TRBJ2-3; D remains unclear. V lost 5 bases and J 0 bases, leaving 15 bases between the germline ends. The germline gives CDR1 SGHAT, CDR2 FQNNGV. The CDR3 runs 16 residues. CDR3 nucleotide sequence: TGTGCCAGCAGCCCGTACACCCTTTCTAGCACAGATACGCAGTATTTT. Translating gives CASSPYTLSSTDTQYF. The variable domain in full, completed from reference TRBV11-2 and TRBJ2-3, reads EAGVAQSPRYKIIEKRQSVAFWCNPISGHATLYWYQQILGQGPKLLIQFQNNGVVDDSQLPKDRFSAERLKGVDSTLKIQPAKLEDSAVYLCASSPYTLSSTDTQYFGPGTRLTVL.

This clonotype was seen only a few times. The V and J genes are TRBV27 and TRBJ2-7, with 14 bases that match TRBD2. V trimming: 6 bases; J trimming: 2 bases; junction bases outside the gene matches: 3. The CDR3 contains 15 residues. Germline V gene data show CDR1 as MNHEY and CDR2 as SMNVEV (reference sequence). CDR3 sequence: CASRGGLAGAYEQYF. The CDR3 DNA follows: TGTGCCAGCAGGGGGGGACTAGCGGGGGCCTACGAGCAGTACTTC.

The V call is TRBV7-9, the J call TRBJ1-2, with TRBD1 identical over 12 bases. The germline V gene has CDR1 SEHNR and CDR2 FQNEAQ (reference sequence). This CDR3 contains 18 residues. J was trimmed by 3 bases and V by 3 bases; bases with no gene match: 11. This CDR3 is CASSLGPGTGGADYGYTF. The CDR3 region has the DNA TGTGCCAGCAGCTTGGGCCCCGGGACAGGGGGCGCCGACTATGGCTACACCTTC.

This clonotype was counted between two and nine times. This chain links TRBV5-4 with TRBJ2-7, with D possibly matching TRBD2 (6 bases). Trimming stripped 7 bases from V and 10 bases from J, with 18 bases between. This CDR3 region has 12 residues. CDR1 is SGHNT, CDR2 YYREEE, per germline (reference sequence). The CDR3 bases are TGTGCCAGCGGACGGGACTTGGGCGTTCAGTACTTC. It translates to CASGRDLGVQYF.

At least ten counts were recorded for this clonotype. The chain combines TRBV6-5 with TRBJ1-2; perhaps TRBD1 as D (5 bases). V was clipped by 0 bases and J by 0 bases, with 11 bases between them. This CDR3 is built from 16 residues. Germline CDR1 reads MNHEY; CDR2 reads SVGAGI. The CDR3 loop reads CASSYSTTDTNYGYTF. The CDR3 nucleotides read TGTGCCAGCAGTTACTCCACGACAGATACTAACTATGGCTACACCTTC.

Many counts were recorded for this clonotype. The chain combines TRBV7-9 with TRBJ1-1; D remains ambiguous. The CDR3 runs to 13 residues. V gave up 5 bases and J gave up 3 bases, with 10 bases separating them. Germline V CDR1 and CDR2: SEHNR, FQNEAQ (reference sequence). The CDR3 loop reads CASSVGGYTEAFF. CDR3 bases: TGTGCCAGCAGCGTGGGAGGGTACACTGAAGCTTTCTTT.

As for this clonotype: A much larger clone sits a single nucleotide away, making a read error possible. The chain uses TRBV6-9 and TRBJ1-4; 8 nucleotides agree with TRBD1. Per germline, CDR1 MNHGY and CDR2 SVAAGI. The CDR3 length is 17 residues. CDR3 region: CVSSYSWTGSNNEKLFF. In DNA, the CDR3 is TGTGTCAGCAGTTACTCCTGGACAGGGTCTAATAATGAAAAACTGTTTTTT.

The V call is TRBV19, the J call TRBJ2-1, with 7 bases that match TRBD2. V lost 6 bases and J lost 0; bases outside the gene matches: 8. Germline CDR1 reads LNHDA; CDR2 reads SQIVND (reference sequence). The CDR3 spans 16 residues. In nucleotides, the CDR3 is TGTGCCAGTAGGGGGGGGAGGCGGGACTCCTACAATGAGCAGTTCTTC. Its protein product is CASRGGRRDSYNEQFF.